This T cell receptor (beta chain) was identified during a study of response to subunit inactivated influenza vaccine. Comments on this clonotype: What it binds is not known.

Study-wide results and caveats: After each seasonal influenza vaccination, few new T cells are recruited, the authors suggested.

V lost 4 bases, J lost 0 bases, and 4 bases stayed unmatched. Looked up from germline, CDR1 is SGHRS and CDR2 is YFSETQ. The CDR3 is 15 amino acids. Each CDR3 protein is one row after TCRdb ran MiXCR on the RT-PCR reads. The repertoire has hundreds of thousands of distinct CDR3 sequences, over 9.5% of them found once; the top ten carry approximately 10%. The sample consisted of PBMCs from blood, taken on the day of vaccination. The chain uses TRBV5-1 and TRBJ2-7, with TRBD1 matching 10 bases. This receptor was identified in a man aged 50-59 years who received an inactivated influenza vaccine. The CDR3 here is CASSAGQGISYEQYF. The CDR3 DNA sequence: TGCGCCAGCAGCGCGGGACAGGGGATCTCCTACGAGCAGTACTTC.